Below, 5 T cell receptor beta chains from the same sample are listed, as sequenced in a study of naive and memory T cell subsets. Four PCR rounds used nested alpha and beta constant region primers plus the SP2 primer. TCRdb re-analysed the 5' RACE reads in MiXCR, keeping a single row per CDR3 protein. The sample has approximately 49,000 distinct CDR3 sequences, around 5% seen once. A UMI-containing oligonucleotide was joined by 3' ligation to the TCR cDNA template. The origin of the receptors is a female donor in good health.

Many counts were recorded for this clonotype. V and J are TRBV2 and TRBJ2-7; 8 nucleotides agree with TRBD2. Germline V gene data show CDR1 as SNHLY and CDR2 as FYNNEI. The CDR3 length is 14 residues. With 4 bases clipped from V and 6 bases from J, the junction kept 8 bases outside the gene matches. CDR3 residues: CASSVAGSDPEQYF. Here the CDR3 DNA reads TGTGCCAGCAGTGTAGCGGGATCAGATCCCGAGCAGTACTTC.

A few counts support this clonotype. The V and J genes are TRBV6-2 or TRBV6-3 and TRBJ2-7, with 9 bases fitting TRBD1. The V and J ends lost 5 bases and 4 bases, in that order; junction bases with no gene match: 12. The CDR3 runs to 16 residues. Germline loops: CDR1 MNHEY, CDR2 SVGEGT. The CDR3 sequence: CASSNLRDRDLYEQYF. CDR3 DNA: TGTGCCAGCAGTAACCTCCGGGACAGGGACCTTTACGAGCAGTACTTC.

This clonotype was seen at least ten times. The gene calls are TRBV28 and TRBJ1-5; possible D gene TRBD1, 5 bases. Trimming pared 8 bases from V and 0 bases from J, leaving 20 bases between. This CDR3 comprises 17 residues. The germline V gene encodes CDR1 MDHEN and CDR2 SYDVKM. The CDR3 DNA follows: TGTGCCAGCCTGGACCCAGGGACTTTCTATAGCAATCAGCCCCAGCATTTT. Translated, it gives CASLDPGTFYSNQPQHF. The complete variable domain, with remaining parts taken from reference TRBV28 and TRBJ1-5, reads DVKVTQSSRYLVKRTGEKVFLECVQDMDHENMFWYRQDPGLGLRLIYFSYDVKMKEKGDIPEGYSVSREKKERFSLILESASTNQTSMYLCASLDPGTFYSNQPQHFGDGTRLSIL.

There are many counts of this clonotype. This chain joins TRBV29-1 and TRBJ2-7, with unresolved D. CDR1 and CDR2 (germline): SQVTM, ANQGSEA. V was pared by 1 base and J by 6 bases, with 10 bases between. The CDR3 spans 12 residues. The CDR3 region is CSVEVPPTEQYF. The CDR3 bases are TGCAGCGTTGAAGTGCCCCCCACCGAGCAGTACTTC.

This clonotype was counted only a few times. The V and J genes are TRBV6-1 and TRBJ1-2, with 10 positions matching TRBD1. The V segment lost 6 bases and the J segment 5 bases; nucleotides outside the gene matches: 15. This CDR3 is 17 amino acids long. Germline lookup yields CDR1 MNHNS and CDR2 SASEGT. CDR3 coding DNA: TGTGCCAGCAGAGAAACAAAGACGGGACAGGGGTTTTATGGCTACACCTTC. This encodes CASRETKTGQGFYGYTF.